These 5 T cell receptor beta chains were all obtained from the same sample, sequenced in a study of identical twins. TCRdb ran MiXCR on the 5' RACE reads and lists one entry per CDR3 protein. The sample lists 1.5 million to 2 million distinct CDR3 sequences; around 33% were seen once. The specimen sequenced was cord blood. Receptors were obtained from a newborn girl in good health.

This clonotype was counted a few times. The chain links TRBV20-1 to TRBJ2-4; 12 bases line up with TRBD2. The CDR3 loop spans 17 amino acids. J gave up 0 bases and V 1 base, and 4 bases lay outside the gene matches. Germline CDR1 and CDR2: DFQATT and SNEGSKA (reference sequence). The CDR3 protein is CSARVWTSGEAKNIQYF. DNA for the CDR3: TGCAGTGCTAGAGTTTGGACTAGCGGGGAAGCCAAAAACATTCAGTACTTC.

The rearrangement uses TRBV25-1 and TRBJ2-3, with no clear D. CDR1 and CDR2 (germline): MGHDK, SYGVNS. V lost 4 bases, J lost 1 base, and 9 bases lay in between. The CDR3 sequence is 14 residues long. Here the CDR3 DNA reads TGTGCCAGCAGTGTTCGGAAGGGCACAGATACGCAGTATTTT. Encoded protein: CASSVRKGTDTQYF.

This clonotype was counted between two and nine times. The chain's CDR3 is CASSIRLAGEQFF. The CDR3 region has the DNA TGTGCCAGCAGCATAAGACTAGCTGGTGAGCAGTTCTTC. This chain connects TRBV11-1 to TRBJ2-1; 7 bases are a match to TRBD2. The ends lost 5 bases at V and 9 bases at J; junction bases unmatched: 7. In germline, CDR1 is SGHAT, CDR2 FQDESV (reference sequence). CDR3 length: 13 residues.

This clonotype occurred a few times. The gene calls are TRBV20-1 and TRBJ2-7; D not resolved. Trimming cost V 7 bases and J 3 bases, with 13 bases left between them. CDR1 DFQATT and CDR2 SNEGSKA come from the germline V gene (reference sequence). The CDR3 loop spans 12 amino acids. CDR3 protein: CSGSPNYYEQYF. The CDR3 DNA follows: TGCAGTGGATCACCCAATTACTACGAGCAGTACTTC.

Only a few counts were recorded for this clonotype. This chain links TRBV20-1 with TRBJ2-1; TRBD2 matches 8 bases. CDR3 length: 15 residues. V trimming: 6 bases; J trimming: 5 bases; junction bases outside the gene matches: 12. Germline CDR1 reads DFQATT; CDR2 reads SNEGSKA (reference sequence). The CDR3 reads CSANVAGLVDNEQFF. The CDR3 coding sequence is TGCAGTGCCAACGTAGCGGGGCTGGTAGACAATGAGCAGTTCTTC.